A single sample is the source of the 16 T cell receptor beta chains below, sequenced in a study of monozygotic twins with inflammatory bowel disease. One entry per CDR3 protein, without DNA, is what TCRdb gives after re-calling the 5' RACE reads. The sample includes 150,000 to 200,000 distinct CDR3 sequences. The sequencing sample was made of blood. These receptors originate from a human donor with ulcerative colitis or Crohn's disease, or a healthy co-twin of an affected twin (not recorded which).

The rearrangement uses TRBV7-8 and TRBJ2-2; TCRdb designates TRBD1, a call that cannot be tested without DNA. CDR3 length: 17 amino acids. Per germline, CDR1 SGHVS and CDR2 FQNEAQ. This CDR3 is CASSFEGQGEDTGELFF.

The chain has TRBV9 and TRBJ1-5; there is no DNA to check the TCRdb D call of TRBD1. Germline CDR1 and CDR2: SGDLS and YYNGEE. CDR3 length: 15 amino acids. CDR3 residues: CASSIDGGPNQPQHF.

This chain joins TRBV12-3 or TRBV12-4 and TRBJ2-6. This CDR3 contains 16 residues. CDR3 sequence: CASSLWLPSGANVLTF.

The J gene is TRBJ2-6, the V gene TRBV7-2; the D call from TCRdb, TRBD1, cannot be confirmed without DNA. The CDR3 is 16 amino acids. From germline, CDR1 is SGHTA and CDR2 FQGNSA. The CDR3 reads CASSLGDNSGANVLTF.

This chain uses TRBV11-2 with TRBJ2-1. Germline CDR1 reads SGHAT; CDR2 reads FQNNGV. This CDR3 has 12 amino acids. The CDR3 reads CASNLGGNEQFF.

The rearrangement links TRBV10-3 to TRBJ2-5. CDR1 and CDR2 from the germline V gene are ENHRY and SYGVKD. The CDR3 covers 14 residues. The CDR3 spells CAISESMAEETQYF.

CDR3 in amino acids: CASSQETQETQYF. The chain is built from TRBV7-3 and TRBJ2-5. This CDR3 comprises 13 residues. Per the germline V gene, CDR1 is SGHTA and CDR2 is FQGTGA.

The V call is TRBV28, the J call TRBJ2-3; checking the TCRdb D call of TRBD1 is not possible without DNA. Looked up from germline, CDR1 is MDHEN and CDR2 is SYDVKM. There are 14 residues in the CDR3. The CDR3 sequence: CASSRDGSTDTQYF. The variable domain in full, completed from reference TRBV28 and TRBJ2-3, reads DVKVTQSSRYLVKRTGEKVFLECVQDMDHENMFWYRQDPGLGLRLIYFSYDVKMKEKGDIPEGYSVSREKKERFSLILESASTNQTSMYLCASSRDGSTDTQYFGPGTRLTVL.

This chain connects TRBV20-1 to TRBJ1-5; TCRdb designates TRBD1, a call that cannot be tested without DNA. The CDR3 has 13 amino acids. CDR1 is DFQATT and CDR2 is SNEGSKA in the germline V gene (reference sequence). The CDR3 protein is CSARTDGDQPQHF.

The chain combines TRBV29-1 with TRBJ1-2. Germline V gene sequence: CDR1 SQVTM, CDR2 ANQGSEA. The CDR3 contains 13 residues. This CDR3 is CSVVVEAAYGYTF.

The chain uses TRBV12-3 or TRBV12-4 and TRBJ2-1; without DNA, the TCRdb call of TRBD2 cannot be checked. The CDR3 spans 15 residues. This CDR3 is CASSPGTSAYNEQFF.

This chain links TRBV10-3 with TRBJ1-1. The germline gives CDR1 ENHRY, CDR2 SYGVKD. CDR3 length: 14 amino acids. CDR3 protein: CAISEPDTPFEAFF.

The gene calls are TRBV29-1 and TRBJ1-2; the D call from TCRdb, TRBD1, cannot be confirmed without DNA. The CDR3 extends over 14 amino acids. Looked up from germline, CDR1 is SQVTM and CDR2 is ANQGSEA. Here the CDR3 reads CSVGGGGANYGYTF.

The V and J genes are TRBV15 and TRBJ2-7; TCRdb's D call of TRBD2 is untestable without DNA. Germline V CDR1 and CDR2: LNHNV, YYDKDF (reference sequence). This CDR3 region has 15 residues. The CDR3 sequence is CATSYQTSGVREQYF.

The V and J genes are TRBV10-3 and TRBJ2-1; the D call from TCRdb, TRBD2, cannot be confirmed without DNA. Per germline, CDR1 ENHRY and CDR2 SYGVKD. This CDR3 has 14 amino acids. The CDR3 spells CAISGLAGRNEQFF.

The V call is TRBV7-8, the J call TRBJ2-5; the TCRdb call, TRBD1, lacks DNA for checking. This CDR3 region has 13 residues. Germline assignment: CDR1 SGHVS and CDR2 FQNEAQ. CDR3 sequence reads: CASSLSTGETQYF.